These 27 T cell receptor beta chains share one sample of origin, sequenced in a study of early T cells in non-severe SARS-CoV-2 infection. Via MiXCR, TCRdb re-called the 5' RACE reads, giving one row per CDR3 protein. The sample yields about 19,000 distinct CDR3 sequences, 4% to 5.5% seen once. Source material: whole blood. The receptors shown here come from an adult who was a healthcare worker with PCR-confirmed SARS-CoV-2 infection or an uninfected control (not recorded which).

V is TRBV6-1 and J is TRBJ2-7; no clear D. The V end lost 2 bases, the J end lost 2 bases, and 7 bases lay between the germline ends. In germline, CDR1 is MNHNS, CDR2 SASEGT. The CDR3 runs 13 residues. The CDR3 region has the DNA TGTGCCAGCAGTGAATCTGTCACCTACGAGCAGTACTTC. The encoded protein is CASSESVTYEQYF.

This clonotype was counted ten times or more. V usage is TRBV6-4 and J usage is TRBJ1-2; no clear D. CDR1 MRHNA and CDR2 SNTAGT come from the germline V gene. The V gene lost 8 bases and the J gene lost 3 bases, with 19 bases spanning the gap. The CDR3 runs 15 residues. CDR3 residues: CASSPAETADYGYTF. The CDR3 region has the DNA TGTGCCAGCTCCCCTGCGGAGACCGCTGACTATGGCTACACCTTC.

The sample holds many counts of this clonotype. The rearrangement links TRBV5-4 to TRBJ1-1; D unclear. Germline V CDR1 and CDR2: SGHNT, YYREEE (reference sequence). V was pared by 0 bases and J by 6 bases, with 18 bases between. The length of the CDR3 is 16 residues. CDR3 sequence reads: CASSLAPVGGWAEAFF. The CDR3 DNA sequence: TGTGCCAGCAGCTTGGCGCCGGTAGGAGGGTGGGCTGAAGCTTTCTTT.

This clonotype was seen repeatedly, ten times or more. The chain carries TRBV10-3 and TRBJ2-5; 10 positions agree with TRBD1. CDR1 is ENHRY, CDR2 SYGVKD, per germline. V dropped 3 bases and J dropped 3; count of bases not matched to a gene: 10. The CDR3 covers 17 residues. In DNA form, the CDR3 reads TGTGCCATCAGTGACCGGGACAGGGGAGTGGGGAAAGAGACCCAGTACTTC. Its translation is CAISDRDRGVGKETQYF.

This clonotype appeared many times. The gene calls are TRBV5-4 and TRBJ2-3; D possibly uses TRBD1 or TRBD2 (5 bases each). V lost 5 bases, J lost 3 bases, and 19 bases lay in between. There are 16 residues in the CDR3. Germline V gene sequence: CDR1 SGHNT, CDR2 YYREEE (reference sequence). The CDR3 coding sequence is TGTGCCAGCAGAAGGGACCTGGAACTCGAGACAGATACGCAGTATTTT. This codes for CASRRDLELETDTQYF.

This clonotype was recorded many times. V usage is TRBV7-2 and J usage is TRBJ1-1; D gene unclear. Trimming shortened V by 4 bases and J by 1 base, and 13 bases separated the two germline ends. The CDR3 is 15 residues long. Germline V gives CDR1 SGHTA, CDR2 FQGNSA. CDR3 nucleotide sequence: TGTGCCAGCAGCTCACGCCAAACAGAGAACACTGAAGCTTTCTTT. Protein product: CASSSRQTENTEAFF. Full variable domain (missing parts from reference TRBV7-2 and TRBJ1-1): GAGVSQSPSNKVTEKGKDVELRCDPISGHTALYWYRQSLGQGLEFLIYFQGNSAPDKSGLPSDRFSAERTGGSVSTLTIQRTQQEDSAVYLCASSSRQTENTEAFFGQGTRLTVV.

At least ten counts were recorded for this clonotype. The rearrangement uses TRBV18 and TRBJ1-6, with D perhaps matching TRBD1 (6 bases). Trimming pared 4 bases from V and 0 bases from J, leaving 13 bases between. The CDR3 has 17 residues. CDR1 is KGHSH and CDR2 is LQKENI in the germline V gene. The CDR3 loop reads CASSRGDTTSYNSPLHF. The CDR3 nucleotides read TGTGCCAGCTCACGGGGGGACACTACCTCCTATAATTCACCCCTCCACTTT.

This clonotype was observed at least ten times. V and J are TRBV6-5 and TRBJ2-7; D perhaps matches TRBD1 (5 bases). V was clipped by 3 bases and J by 5 bases, with 17 bases between them. This CDR3 spans 15 amino acids. CDR1 is MNHEY and CDR2 is SVGAGI in the germline V gene. CDR3 DNA sequence: TGTGCCAGCAGTTATCGTCAGTCAGGGATTAACGAGCAGTACTTC. It translates to CASSYRQSGINEQYF.

This clonotype was recorded at least ten times. The DNA of the CDR3 is TGTGCCAGCAGTTTCAAAGTGACAGGGCGTCGTTCTAGCAATCAGCCCCAGCATTTT. This gives the protein CASSFKVTGRRSSNQPQHF. The chain couples TRBV12-3 or TRBV12-4 to TRBJ1-5; 7 nucleotides align to TRBD1. There are 19 residues in the CDR3. Unmatched junction bases numbered 14, after V lost 3 bases and J lost 0 bases.

A few counts support this clonotype. Because it lacks the conserved phenylalanine or tryptophan at the end, this CDR3 is likely a read error. The DNA is omitted, as the CDR3 cannot be located on it reliably, and the CDR3 follows TCRdb's listing. The chain is built from TRBV24-1 and TRBJ1-2; the DNA was not compared with TRBD1, the D call given in the table. Germline CDR1 reads KGHDR; CDR2 reads SFDVKD. The CDR3 adds up to 10 amino acids, both ends counted. The CDR3: CATSAKGQAK.

The chain is built from TRBV5-1 and TRBJ1-4, with D maybe TRBD1 (6 bases). The germline CDR1 and CDR2 sequences are SGHRS and YFSETQ. V was shortened by 4 bases and J by 3 bases, with 13 bases between the two germline ends. CDR3 length equals 15 residues. CDR3 sequence: CASSPWAGANEKLFF. CDR3 in DNA: TGCGCCAGCAGCCCTTGGGCAGGGGCTAATGAAAAACTGTTTTTT.

This clonotype came up many times. This chain uses TRBV20-1 with TRBJ2-2, with D unclear. The CDR3 has 12 residues. CDR1 DFQATT and CDR2 SNEGSKA come from the germline V gene (reference sequence). The ends were cut back, 3 bases at V and 6 bases at J, with 8 bases in the middle. CDR3 amino acids: CSARASPGELFF. CDR3 DNA: TGCAGTGCTAGGGCTAGTCCCGGGGAGCTGTTTTTT.

This clonotype came up many times. The J gene is TRBJ1-1, the V gene TRBV4-1; D remains ambiguous. The CDR3 has 14 residues. Per the germline V gene, CDR1 is MGHRA and CDR2 is YSYEKL. Trimming shortened V by 0 bases and J by 7 bases, and 12 bases separated the two germline ends. DNA of the CDR3: TGCGCCAGCAGCCAAGATCAGGTACCCGGTGAAGCTTTCTTT. Translation gives CASSQDQVPGEAFF.

This clonotype was found many times. V is TRBV18 and J is TRBJ1-5; TRBD1 agrees at 8 bases. Looked up from germline, CDR1 is KGHSH and CDR2 is LQKENI. The CDR3 sequence is 15 residues long. Losses at the gene ends were 5 bases for V and 2 bases for J; bases not matched to a gene: 5. The CDR3 region has the DNA TGTGCCAGCTCAGCAGGACAGGGTGGCAATCAGCCCCAGCATTTT. Translating gives CASSAGQGGNQPQHF.

In its sample, this clonotype was seen a few times. The chain joins TRBV20-1 to TRBJ2-5; 14 nucleotides match TRBD2. In germline, CDR1 is DFQATT, CDR2 SNEGSKA (reference sequence). Trimming cost V 3 bases and J 5 bases; bases outside gene matches: 2. The CDR3 length is 14 residues. The CDR3 sequence is CSARTSGGVETQYF. The CDR3 DNA reads TGCAGTGCTAGGACTAGCGGGGGGGTGGAGACCCAGTACTTC.

By share, this clonotype ranks as medium-sized. This CDR3 reads CSVRRDTVGETQYF. The CDR3 DNA reads TGCAGCGTACGCCGGGACACGGTAGGAGAGACCCAGTACTTC. The chain recombines TRBV29-1 with TRBJ2-5; D may be TRBD1 (6 bases). Germline CDR1 is SQVTM and CDR2 is ANQGSEA. V dropped 6 bases and J dropped 4 bases, with 18 bases sitting between them. The CDR3 runs 14 residues. Looking up the rest from reference TRBV29-1 and TRBJ2-5 gives the full variable domain: SAVISQKPSRDICQRGTSLTIQCQVDSQVTMMFWYRQQPGQSLTLIATANQGSEATYESGFVIDKFPISRPNLTFSTLTVSNMSPEDSSIYLCSVRRDTVGETQYFGPGTRLLVL.

Many counts were recorded for this clonotype. The CDR3 region has the DNA TGTGCCAGCAGCCAAGAGTGTCAGGACATAAACGATCAGCCCCAGCATTTT. It codes for CASSQECQDINDQPQHF. This chain joins TRBV3-2 and TRBJ1-5; the table's D call, TRBD1, has no DNA check behind it. TRBV3-2 is assigned pseudogene status. The CDR3 loop spans 17 amino acids.

This clonotype occurred many times. The junction departs from the called germline gene at one end, perhaps through a read error. The chain is built from TRBV7-9 and TRBJ1-2, with D possibly being TRBD1 (6 bases). This CDR3 spans 13 amino acids. The germline V gene encodes CDR1 SEHNR and CDR2 FQNEAQ (reference sequence). The CDR3 is CASSLATGGGYTF. The CDR3 bases are TGTGCCAGCAGCCTAGCCACTGGGGGCGGCTACACCTTC.

The table lists this clonotype with many counts. The V and J genes are TRBV4-2 and TRBJ1-1; D is ambiguous. Trimming took off 0 bases at V and 8 bases at J, with 16 bases between the two ends. Germline V gives CDR1 LGHNA, CDR2 YNFKEQ. This CDR3 is 15 amino acids long. CDR3 protein: CASSQDRSPGREAFF. The CDR3 DNA sequence: TGTGCCAGCAGCCAAGATCGTTCTCCGGGGAGGGAAGCTTTCTTT.

There are a few counts of this clonotype. The chain links TRBV20-1 to TRBJ2-3; D is tentatively TRBD1 or TRBD2 (6 bases each). V was clipped by 1 base and J by 0 bases, with 11 bases between them. The germline gives CDR1 DFQATT, CDR2 SNEGSKA (reference sequence). This CDR3 contains 15 residues. Here the CDR3 DNA reads TGCAGTGCTAGAGCTGGGGGGCCTAGCACAGATACGCAGTATTTT. It yields the protein CSARAGGPSTDTQYF.

At least ten counts were recorded for this clonotype. The CDR3 nucleotides are TGCGCCAGCAGCCCCCGACTAGCGGGGGGGGCCGTCCATGAGCAGTTCTTC. Amino acid sequence: CASSPRLAGGAVHEQFF. The genes are TRBV5-1 and TRBJ2-1, with 14 bases lining up with TRBD2. V was clipped by 4 bases and J by 8 bases; unmatched bases: 11. Germline CDR1 reads SGHRS; CDR2 reads YFSETQ. The CDR3 is 17 residues long.

The chain recombines TRBV12-3 or TRBV12-4 with TRBJ2-4, with 7 bases identical to TRBD1. The CDR3 sequence is 14 residues long. Trimming took 2 bases from V and 8 from J; bases not matched to a gene: 6. The CDR3 region is CASSLRQGGDIQYF. In DNA form, the CDR3 reads TGTGCCAGCAGTTTAAGACAGGGTGGGGACATTCAGTACTTC.

This clonotype was seen ten or more times. This chain uses TRBV7-2 with TRBJ2-7, with 7 nucleotides matching TRBD1. The CDR3 is made up of 14 amino acids. Germline trimming cut 5 bases from V and 0 bases from J; bases unmatched to any gene: 4. Germline V lookup: CDR1 SGHTA, CDR2 FQGNSA. CDR3 in amino acids: CASSPRQGSYEQYF. The DNA for the CDR3 is TGTGCCAGCAGCCCCAGACAGGGCTCCTACGAGCAGTACTTC.

This clonotype was found many times. This sequence joins TRBV4-2 and TRBJ2-3; 7 bases match TRBD2. Germline CDR1 and CDR2: LGHNA and YNFKEQ. This CDR3 region has 14 residues. V dropped 2 bases and J dropped 8; count of bases not matched to a gene: 7. The CDR3 coding sequence is TGTGCCAGCAGCCAACTGGGGGGGGATCCTACGCAGTATTTT. Protein sequence: CASSQLGGDPTQYF.

This clonotype was detected many times. The rearrangement links TRBV29-1 to TRBJ1-3; 9 nucleotides align to TRBD1. The J segment lost 7 bases and the V segment lost 7 bases, leaving 5 bases of the junction unmatched. Germline V gene lookup returns CDR1 SQVTM and CDR2 ANQGSEA. The CDR3 consists of 12 residues. The CDR3 is CSGRDRVNTIYF. CDR3 DNA sequence: TGCAGCGGCCGGGACAGGGTGAACACCATATATTTT.

This clonotype was observed many times. This chain joins TRBV3-1 and TRBJ1-2; 9 nucleotides match TRBD1. V lost 5 bases to trimming and J lost 8 bases; unmatched junction nucleotides: 6. The germline CDR1 and CDR2 sequences are LGHDT and YNNKEL (reference sequence). There are 13 residues in the CDR3. CDR3: CASSYRDRDGYTF. The CDR3 region has the DNA TGTGCCAGCAGCTACCGGGACAGGGACGGCTACACCTTC.

This clonotype was detected ten times or more. This sequence joins TRBV6-1 and TRBJ1-2, with D hard to call. Germline CDR1 is MNHNS and CDR2 is SASEGT. CDR3 length: 14 amino acids. V was cut by 4 bases and J by 5 bases, with 14 bases left in between. The CDR3 spells CASSAGTQRYGYTF. In DNA, the CDR3 is TGTGCCAGCAGTGCAGGAACTCAGAGATATGGCTACACCTTC.